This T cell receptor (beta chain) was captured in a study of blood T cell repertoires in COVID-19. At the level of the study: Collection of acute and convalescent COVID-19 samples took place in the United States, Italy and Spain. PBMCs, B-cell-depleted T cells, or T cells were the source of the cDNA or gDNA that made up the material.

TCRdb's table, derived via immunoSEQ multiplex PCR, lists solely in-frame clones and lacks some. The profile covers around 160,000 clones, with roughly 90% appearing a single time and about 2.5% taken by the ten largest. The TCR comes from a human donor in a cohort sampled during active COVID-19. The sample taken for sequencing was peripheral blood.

CDR3 sequence: CSVPGGDTDTQYF. The CDR3 region has the DNA TGCAGCGTCCCCGGCGGAGACACAGATACGCAGTATTTT. V gene TRBV29-1 combines with J gene TRBJ2-3, with D unclear. The germline V and J ends were trimmed by 6 bases and 2 bases, with 12 bases remaining between them. The CDR3 length is 13 residues. Germline CDR1 and CDR2: SQVTM and ANQGSEA.